This TCR beta chain was sequenced for a study of technical replicates of blood from several donors. Measured with immunoSEQ multiplex PCR; TCRdb has only the in-frame clones, and not every one. The repertoire holds roughly 80,000 clones, with over 90% as singletons. A single count supports this clone. This CDR3 spans 14 amino acids. Trimming took off 0 bases at V and 1 base at J, with 7 bases between the two ends. Germline V gene lookup returns CDR1 SGHNT and CDR2 YYREEE (reference sequence). The chain recombines TRBV5-4 with TRBJ2-5, with a tentative D call TRBD2 (6 bases). This TCR was sampled from a human donor in good health. The specimen sequenced was T cells isolated from PBMCs. The CDR3 here is CASSLELAQETQYF. In nucleotides, the CDR3 is TGTGCCAGCAGCTTGGAACTAGCCCAAGAGACCCAGTACTTC.